The 8 T cell receptor beta chains in this list originate from one sample, sequenced in a study of shared clonotypes between healthy human individuals. Naive CD8 cells lacked CD45RO and underwent positive selection for CCR7, leaving out terminally differentiated effector memory CD45RA+ cells. Data came from immunoSEQ multiplex PCR; TCRdb stores just in-frame clones and leaves some out. This table has some 2,000,000 clones, less than 95% appearing once. The sequenced material came from naive CD8+ T cells sorted from blood. The receptors come from a man between 18 and 35 years old in good health.

The V and J genes are TRBV7-9 and TRBJ1-2; maybe TRBD1 (5 bases). The V gene's germline CDR1 is SEHNR and CDR2 FQNEAQ (reference sequence). CDR3 size: 14 residues. The germline V and J ends were trimmed by 5 bases and 4 bases, with 14 bases remaining between them. In nucleotides, the CDR3 is TGTGCCAGCAGCGCCAATTCGGGGGGCTATGGCTACACCTTC. Amino acid sequence: CASSANSGGYGYTF.

As regards this clone: Relative to the germline gene, one junction end is altered; a read error may explain this. The rearrangement links TRBV19 to TRBJ2-1; the D gene is possibly TRBD2 (5 bases). The CDR3 contains 14 residues. Germline CDR1 is LNHDA and CDR2 is SQIVND (reference sequence). CDR3: CASSKPSSHNEQFF. The CDR3 coding sequence is TGTGCCAGTAGTAAACCTAGCTCCCACAATGAGCAGTTCTTC.

The rearrangement joins TRBV4-1 to TRBJ2-7; 7 bases align to TRBD2. The junction had 4 bases not matched to a gene; V was cut back by 1 base and J by 7 bases. This CDR3 spans 13 amino acids. CDR1 and CDR2 from the germline V gene are MGHRA and YSYEKL. CDR3 sequence reads: CASSQGLAREQYF. Written as DNA, the CDR3 is TGCGCCAGCAGCCAAGGACTAGCTCGGGAGCAGTACTTC.

This clone was found once. This chain links TRBV10-1 with TRBJ1-2; possibly TRBD1 for D (5 bases). This CDR3 region has 15 residues. The V end lost 0 bases, the J end lost 4 bases, and 12 bases lay between the germline ends. The V gene's germline CDR1 is WNHNN and CDR2 SYGVQD (reference sequence). Here the CDR3 reads CASSESRQPIYGYTF. CDR3 nucleotides: TGCGCCAGCAGTGAGTCGAGACAGCCAATCTATGGCTACACCTTC.

A remark on this clone: Other DNA sequences within the sample encode an identical CDR3. The rearrangement joins TRBV9 to TRBJ2-7, with 9 bases aligning to TRBD2. Germline values: CDR1 SGDLS, CDR2 YYNGEE. The CDR3 is 15 amino acids. V shed 0 bases, J shed 3 bases, and the junction held 4 bases outside the gene matches. The CDR3 reads CASSVGLAGNYEQYF. In nucleotides, the CDR3 is TGTGCCAGCAGCGTAGGCCTAGCGGGGAACTACGAGCAGTACTTC.

V is TRBV7-8 and J is TRBJ1-5; TRBD1 aligns across 9 bases. Germline assignment: CDR1 SGHVS and CDR2 FQNEAQ. This CDR3 contains 16 residues. Losses at the gene ends were 5 bases for V and 4 bases for J; bases not matched to a gene: 9. The CDR3: CASSPRTGEGNQPQHF. The CDR3, as DNA: TGTGCCAGCAGCCCTAGGACAGGGGAAGGTAATCAGCCCCAGCATTTT.

The gene calls are TRBV5-1 and TRBJ2-7, with D unresolved. The V gene's germline CDR1 is SGHRS and CDR2 YFSETQ. Deletions cut 0 bases from V and 5 bases from J, with 9 bases between. The CDR3 has 13 residues. In DNA form, the CDR3 reads TGCGCCAGCAGCTTGGCGGTTGGTCACGAGCAGTACTTC. Encoded protein: CASSLAVGHEQYF.

The chain combines TRBV11-2 with TRBJ2-7; 12 bases match TRBD1. V trimming: 3 bases; J trimming: 0 bases; junction bases outside the gene matches: 3. Germline values: CDR1 SGHAT, CDR2 FQNNGV. There are 16 residues in the CDR3. The CDR3 loop reads CASSLGQGASSYEQYF. DNA of the CDR3: TGTGCCAGCAGCTTGGGACAGGGGGCCTCCTCCTACGAGCAGTACTTC.